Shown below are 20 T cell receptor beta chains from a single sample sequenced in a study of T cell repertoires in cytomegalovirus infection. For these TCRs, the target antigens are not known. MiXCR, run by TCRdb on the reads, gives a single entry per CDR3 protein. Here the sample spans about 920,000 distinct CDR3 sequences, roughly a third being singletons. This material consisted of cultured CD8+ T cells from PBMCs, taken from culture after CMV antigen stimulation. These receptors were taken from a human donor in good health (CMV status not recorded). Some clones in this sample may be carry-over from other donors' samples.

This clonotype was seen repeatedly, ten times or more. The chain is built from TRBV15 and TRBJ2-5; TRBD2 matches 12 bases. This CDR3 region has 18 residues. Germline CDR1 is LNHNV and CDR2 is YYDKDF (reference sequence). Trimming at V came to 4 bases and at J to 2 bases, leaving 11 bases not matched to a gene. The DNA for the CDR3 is TGTGCCACCAGCAAGACTAGCGGGGGACCCCTGAAGCAAGAGACCCAGTACTTC. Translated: CATSKTSGGPLKQETQYF.

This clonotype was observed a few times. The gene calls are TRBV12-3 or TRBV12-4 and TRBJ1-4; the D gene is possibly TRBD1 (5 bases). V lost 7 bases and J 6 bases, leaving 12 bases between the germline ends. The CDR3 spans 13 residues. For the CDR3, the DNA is TGTGCCAGCAAGCCGGGGGGGTATGAAAAACTGTTTTTT. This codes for CASKPGGYEKLFF.

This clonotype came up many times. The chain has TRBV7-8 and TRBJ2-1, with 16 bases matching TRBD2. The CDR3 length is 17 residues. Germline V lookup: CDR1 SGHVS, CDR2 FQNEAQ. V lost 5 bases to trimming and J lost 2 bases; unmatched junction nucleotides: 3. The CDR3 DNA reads TGTGCCAGCAGCCCGGGGACTAGCGGGGGGGCCTACAATGAGCAGTTCTTC. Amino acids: CASSPGTSGGAYNEQFF.

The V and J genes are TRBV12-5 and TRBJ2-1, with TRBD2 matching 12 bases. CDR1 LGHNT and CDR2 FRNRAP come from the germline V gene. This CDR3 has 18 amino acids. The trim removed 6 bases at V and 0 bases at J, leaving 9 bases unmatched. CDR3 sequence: CASGGLAGSLSSYNEQFF. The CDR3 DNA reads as TGTGCTAGTGGCGGACTAGCGGGGTCCCTAAGCTCCTACAATGAGCAGTTCTTC.

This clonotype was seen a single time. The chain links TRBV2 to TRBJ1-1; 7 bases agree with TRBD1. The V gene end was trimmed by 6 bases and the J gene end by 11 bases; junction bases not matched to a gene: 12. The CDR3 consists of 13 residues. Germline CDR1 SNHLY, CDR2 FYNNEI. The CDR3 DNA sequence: TGTGCCAGCAGCGACTTTCCGGGACAGTGGGCTTTCTTT. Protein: CASSDFPGQWAFF.

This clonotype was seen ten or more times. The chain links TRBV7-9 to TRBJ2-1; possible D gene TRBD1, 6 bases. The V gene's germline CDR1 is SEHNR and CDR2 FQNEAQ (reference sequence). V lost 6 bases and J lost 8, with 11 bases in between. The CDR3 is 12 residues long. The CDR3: CASSFEGDEQFF. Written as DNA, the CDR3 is TGTGCCAGCAGTTTTGAGGGGGATGAGCAGTTCTTC.

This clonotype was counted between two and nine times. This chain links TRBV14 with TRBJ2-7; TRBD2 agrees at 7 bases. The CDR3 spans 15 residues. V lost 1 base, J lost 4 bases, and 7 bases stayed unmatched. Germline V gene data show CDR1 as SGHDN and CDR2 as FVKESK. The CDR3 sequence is CASSQVGAGEYEQYV. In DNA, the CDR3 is TGTGCCAGCAGCCAAGTAGGTGCGGGGGAGTACGAGCAGTACGTC.

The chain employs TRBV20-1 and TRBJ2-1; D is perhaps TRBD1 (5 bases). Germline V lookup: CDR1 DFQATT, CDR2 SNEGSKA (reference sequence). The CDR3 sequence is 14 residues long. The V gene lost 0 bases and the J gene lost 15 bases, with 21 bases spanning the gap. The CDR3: CSARDPLQEPKRFF. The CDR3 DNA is TGCAGTGCTAGAGACCCCCTACAGGAACCTAAGCGGTTCTTC.

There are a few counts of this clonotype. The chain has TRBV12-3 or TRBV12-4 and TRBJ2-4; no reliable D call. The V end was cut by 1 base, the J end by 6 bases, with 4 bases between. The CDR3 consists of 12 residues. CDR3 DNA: TGTGCCAGCAGTTTAGACATAAACATTCAGTACTTC. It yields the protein CASSLDINIQYF.

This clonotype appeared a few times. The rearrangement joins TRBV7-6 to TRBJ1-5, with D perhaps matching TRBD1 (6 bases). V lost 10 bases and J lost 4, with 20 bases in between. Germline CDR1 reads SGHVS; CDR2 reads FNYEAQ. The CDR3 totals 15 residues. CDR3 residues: CATTEAGAGNQPQHF. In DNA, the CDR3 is TGTGCCACCACCGAGGCGGGGGCGGGTAATCAGCCCCAGCATTTT.

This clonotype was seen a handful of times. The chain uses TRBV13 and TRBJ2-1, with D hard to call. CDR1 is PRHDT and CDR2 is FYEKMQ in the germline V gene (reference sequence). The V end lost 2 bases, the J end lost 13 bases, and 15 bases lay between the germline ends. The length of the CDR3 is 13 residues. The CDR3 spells CASSLYSDSEQFF. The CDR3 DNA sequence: TGTGCCAGCAGCTTATACAGTGACTCTGAACAGTTCTTC.

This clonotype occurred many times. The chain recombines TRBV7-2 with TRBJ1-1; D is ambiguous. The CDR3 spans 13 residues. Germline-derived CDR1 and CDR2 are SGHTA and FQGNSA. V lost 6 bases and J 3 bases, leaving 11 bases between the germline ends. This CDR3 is CASRESGYTEAFF. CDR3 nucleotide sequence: TGTGCCAGCAGGGAGAGCGGGTACACTGAAGCTTTCTTT.

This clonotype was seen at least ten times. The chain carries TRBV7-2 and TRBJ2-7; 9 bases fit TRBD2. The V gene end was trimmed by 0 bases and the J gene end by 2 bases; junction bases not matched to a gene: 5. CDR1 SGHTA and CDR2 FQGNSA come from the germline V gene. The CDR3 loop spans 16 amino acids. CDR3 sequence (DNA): TGTGCCAGCAGCTTAGCGCTACTAGCGGGCCCCTACGAGCAGTACTTC. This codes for CASSLALLAGPYEQYF.

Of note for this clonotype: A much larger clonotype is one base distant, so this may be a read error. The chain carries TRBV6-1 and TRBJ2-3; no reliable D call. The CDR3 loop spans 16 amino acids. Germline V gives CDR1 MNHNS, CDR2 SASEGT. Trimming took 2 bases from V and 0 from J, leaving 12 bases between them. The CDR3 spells CASSERVRTSTDTQYF. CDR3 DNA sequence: TGTGCCAGCAGTGAAAGGGTCCGCACTAGCACAGATACGCAGTATTTT.

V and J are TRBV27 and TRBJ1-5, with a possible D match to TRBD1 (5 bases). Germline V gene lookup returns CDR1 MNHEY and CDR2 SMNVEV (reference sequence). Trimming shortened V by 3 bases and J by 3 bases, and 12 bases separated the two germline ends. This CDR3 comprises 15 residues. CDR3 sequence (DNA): TGTGCCAGCAGTTTCCTCGGGGGAGTCAATCAGCCCCAGCATTTT. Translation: CASSFLGGVNQPQHF.

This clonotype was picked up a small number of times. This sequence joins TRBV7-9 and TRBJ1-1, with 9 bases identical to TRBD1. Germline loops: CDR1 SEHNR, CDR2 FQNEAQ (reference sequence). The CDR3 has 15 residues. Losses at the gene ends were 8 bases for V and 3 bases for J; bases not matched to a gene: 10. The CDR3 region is CASEQGAITDTEAFF. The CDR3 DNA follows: TGTGCCAGCGAACAGGGGGCAATCACGGACACTGAAGCTTTCTTT.

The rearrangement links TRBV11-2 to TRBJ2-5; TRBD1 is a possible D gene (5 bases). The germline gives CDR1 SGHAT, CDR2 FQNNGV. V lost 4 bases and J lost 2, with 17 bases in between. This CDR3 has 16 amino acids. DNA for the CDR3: TGTGCCAGCAGCTCCTGGTCCGAGACAGATCAAGAGACCCAGTACTTC. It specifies CASSSWSETDQETQYF.

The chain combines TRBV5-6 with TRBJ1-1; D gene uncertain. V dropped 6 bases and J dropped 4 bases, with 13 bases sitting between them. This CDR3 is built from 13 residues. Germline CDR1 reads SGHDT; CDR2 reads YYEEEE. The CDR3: CASTNRESTEAFF. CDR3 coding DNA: TGTGCCAGCACCAACCGCGAAAGCACTGAAGCTTTCTTT.

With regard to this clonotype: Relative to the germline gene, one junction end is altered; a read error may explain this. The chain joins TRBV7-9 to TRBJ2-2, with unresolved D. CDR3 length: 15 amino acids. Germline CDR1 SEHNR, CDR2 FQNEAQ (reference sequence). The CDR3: CVSSILQVGAGELFF. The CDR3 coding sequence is TGTGTCAGCAGCATCCTCCAGGTTGGGGCCGGGGAGCTGTTTTTT.

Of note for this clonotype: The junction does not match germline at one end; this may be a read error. This CDR3 is CSVEADNFGYTF. CDR3 sequence (DNA): TGCAGCGTTGAGGCAGATAACTTTGGCTACACCTTC. The chain is built from TRBV29-1 and TRBJ1-2; no definite D call. Germline values: CDR1 SQVTM, CDR2 ANQGSEA. The CDR3 loop spans 12 amino acids.